The source of this T cell receptor beta chain is a study of cytomegalovirus exposure and HLA in healthy donors. Use of 60 Vbeta and 13 Jbeta primers characterized the PCR. Produced via immunoSEQ multiplex PCR; TCRdb's table is partial and in-frame only. This table holds about 160,000 clones, about 75% found once. As to this clone: Its antigen is still unknown.

The CDR3 contains 15 residues. Losses at the gene ends were 3 bases for V and 6 bases for J; bases not matched to a gene: 8. Germline CDR1 SGHRS, CDR2 YFSETQ. Broader study findings: Among donors in an Asian-associated ancestry cluster, a later analysis reportedly found fewer N-insertions than the roughly 700-donor mean. In terms of immune exposure information, only CMV serostatus was available. Reportedly, TCR beta sequences accurately predicted HLA-A and HLA-B alleles in most subjects. Confirmation was obtained in vitro that three CMV-associated chains are specific for CMV antigens.

The chain employs TRBV5-1 and TRBJ1-4, with 7 bases that match TRBD1. The sample taken for sequencing was PBMCs. This receptor was obtained from a woman in her 50s in good health and CMV-seropositive. CDR3 protein: CASSYLGGGDEKLFF. The CDR3 DNA reads as TGCGCCAGCAGCTATCTAGGAGGGGGCGATGAAAAACTGTTTTTT. Supplemented by reference TRBV5-1 and TRBJ1-4, the full variable domain reads KAGVTQTPRYLIKTRGQQVTLSCSPISGHRSVSWYQQTPGQGLQFLFEYFSETQRNKGNFPGRFSGRQFSNSRSEMNVSTLELGDSALYLCASSYLGGGDEKLFFGSGTQLSVL.